This TCR beta chain was sequenced during a study of CD4 and CD8 cells across lung adenocarcinoma regions. TCRdb reanalysed the PCR reads using MiXCR and keeps one entry per CDR3 protein. There are roughly 10,000 distinct CDR3 sequences in the sample; about 50% occur only once, and 40% to 55% lies in the top ten. This clonotype is labeled as large (0.1 to 1%). Donors had localized lung adenocarcinoma, a non-small cell lung cancer. The CDR3 is 14 amino acids. Germline assignment: CDR1 WNHNN and CDR2 SYGVQD (reference sequence). The J gene is TRBJ2-4, the V gene TRBV10-1; D is undetermined. The J call may be in error: the DNA end matches TRBJ2-3 better. The clonotype comes from a female donor with lung adenocarcinoma. The CD4 and CD8 labels of this study may be unreliable. Sequencing used CD8+ T cells from the margin of a lung tumor. The DNA for the CDR3 is TGCGCCAGCAAGGTCAGGCAAGACCCAGATACGCAGTATTTT. It translates to CASKVRQDPDTQYF.